A selection of T cell receptor beta chains follows, all from one sample in a study of cytomegalovirus exposure and HLA in healthy donors. Libraries were prepared by immunoSEQ multiplex PCR; TCRdb keeps only in-frame clonotypes and omits some of them. Found here are more than 130,000 clones, almost 90% of them singletons; the top ten hold approximately 8.5%. Sequencing used PBMCs. The receptors come from a woman aged 18-29 years in good health and CMV-seropositive. CDR3s leave out the opening cysteine and the closing phenylalanine or tryptophan. D genes are given only for firm matches.

d_call | j_call | v_call | cdr3_aa
. | TRBJ1-5 | TRBV10-3 | AISVGSRQPQH
TRBD1 | TRBJ2-7 | TRBV7-2 | ASSLARPGQGYYEQY
TRBD1 | TRBJ2-2 | TRBV6-5 | ASSRQGGTGELF
. | TRBJ2-1 | TRBV30 | AWSVTRLVSNEQF
. | TRBJ1-5 | TRBV7-2 | ASSFNSINQPQH
TRBD1 | TRBJ1-3 | TRBV28 | ASIPPGTVTGNTIY
. | TRBJ1-2 | TRBV7-6 | AILRDNTNYGYT
TRBD2 | TRBJ2-2 | TRBV28 | ASSLLAGANTGELF
TRBD1 | TRBJ1-5 | TRBV2 | ASSSDRGSNQPQH
. | TRBJ1-4 | TRBV4-3 | ASSQRGAYATNEKLF
. | TRBJ2-7 | TRBV5-4 | ASSPPNRFSPDEQY
. | TRBJ2-5 | TRBV18 | ASSPEVETQY
TRBD1 | TRBJ1-1 | TRBV5-1 | ASSSTGQGKNTEAF
. | TRBJ1-1 | TRBV21-1 | ASSRQGARSTEAF
. | TRBJ2-3 | TRBV5-4 | ASSSRLGTDTQY
. | TRBJ2-7 | TRBV28 | ASSLSRNEQY
. | TRBJ2-7 | TRBV5-6 | ASRRTPAYEQY
. | TRBJ2-3 | TRBV9 | ASSVGSGGRTDTQY
. | TRBJ2-2 | TRBV19 | ASSIDNSRELF
. | TRBJ1-1 | TRBV19 | ASSLIANTEAF
. | TRBJ2-3 | TRBV28 | ASSSQGNTQY
TRBD1 | TRBJ1-1 | TRBV7-6 | ASSLVETGTTEAF
TRBD1 | TRBJ2-2 | TRBV9 | ASSVQGARELF
TRBD2 | TRBJ2-7 | TRBV6-1 | ASRGLSNEQY